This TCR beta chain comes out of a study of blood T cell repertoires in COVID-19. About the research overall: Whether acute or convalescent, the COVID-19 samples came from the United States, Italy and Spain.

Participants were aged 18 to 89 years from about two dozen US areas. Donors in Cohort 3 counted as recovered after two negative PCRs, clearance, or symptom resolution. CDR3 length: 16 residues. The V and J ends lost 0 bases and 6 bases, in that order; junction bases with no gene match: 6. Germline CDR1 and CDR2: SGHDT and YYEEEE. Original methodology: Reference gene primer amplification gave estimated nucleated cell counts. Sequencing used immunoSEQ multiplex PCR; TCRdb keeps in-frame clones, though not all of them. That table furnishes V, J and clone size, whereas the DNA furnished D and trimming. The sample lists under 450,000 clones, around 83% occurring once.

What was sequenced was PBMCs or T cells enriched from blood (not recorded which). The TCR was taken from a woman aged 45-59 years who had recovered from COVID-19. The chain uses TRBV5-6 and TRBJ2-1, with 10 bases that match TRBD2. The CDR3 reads CASSLESGRALNEQFF. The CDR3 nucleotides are TGTGCCAGCAGCTTGGAGAGCGGGAGGGCCCTCAATGAGCAGTTCTTC.